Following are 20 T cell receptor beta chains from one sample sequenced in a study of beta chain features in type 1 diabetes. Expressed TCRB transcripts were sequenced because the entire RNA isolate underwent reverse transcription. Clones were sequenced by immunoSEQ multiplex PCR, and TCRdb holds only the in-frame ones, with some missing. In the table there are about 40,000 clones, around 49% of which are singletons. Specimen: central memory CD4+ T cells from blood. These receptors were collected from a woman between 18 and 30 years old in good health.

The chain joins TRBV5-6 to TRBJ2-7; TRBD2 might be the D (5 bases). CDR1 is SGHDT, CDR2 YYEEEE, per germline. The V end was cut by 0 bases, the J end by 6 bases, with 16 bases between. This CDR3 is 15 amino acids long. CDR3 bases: TGTGCCAGCAGCTTGGGGAGGCCCGTGTTCGGCGAGCAGTACTTC. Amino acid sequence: CASSLGRPVFGEQYF.

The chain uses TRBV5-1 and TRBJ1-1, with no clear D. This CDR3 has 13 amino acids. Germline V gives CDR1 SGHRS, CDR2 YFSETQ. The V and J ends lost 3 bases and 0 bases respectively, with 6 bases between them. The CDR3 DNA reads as TGCGCCAGCAGCTCACAAATGAACACTGAAGCTTTCTTT. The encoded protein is CASSSQMNTEAFF.

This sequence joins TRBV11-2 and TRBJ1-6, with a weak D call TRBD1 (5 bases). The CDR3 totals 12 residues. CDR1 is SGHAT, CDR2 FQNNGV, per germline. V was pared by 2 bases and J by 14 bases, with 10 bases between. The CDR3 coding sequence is TGTGCCAGCAGCTTATTTGACAGCGCCCTCCACTTT. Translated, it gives CASSLFDSALHF.

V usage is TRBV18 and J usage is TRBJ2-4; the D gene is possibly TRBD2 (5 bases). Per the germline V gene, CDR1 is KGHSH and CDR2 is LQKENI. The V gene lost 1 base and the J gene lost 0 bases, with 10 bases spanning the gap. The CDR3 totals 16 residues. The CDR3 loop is CASSPQRTLAKNIQYF. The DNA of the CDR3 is TGTGCCAGCTCACCACAGCGGACTCTAGCCAAAAACATTCAGTACTTC.

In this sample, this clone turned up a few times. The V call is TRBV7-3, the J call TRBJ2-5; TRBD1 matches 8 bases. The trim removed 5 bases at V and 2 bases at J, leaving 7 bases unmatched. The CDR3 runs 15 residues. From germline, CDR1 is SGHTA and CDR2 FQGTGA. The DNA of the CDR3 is TGTGCCAGCAGCCGTTACCGGGACAGGCAAGAGACCCAGTACTTC. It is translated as CASSRYRDRQETQYF.

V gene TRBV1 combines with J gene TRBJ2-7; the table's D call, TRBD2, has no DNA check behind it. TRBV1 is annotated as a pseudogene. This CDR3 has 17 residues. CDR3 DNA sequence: TGCACCAGCAGCCAAGATCTAACTAGCGGGATTGGCTACGAGCAGTACTTC. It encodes CTSSQDLTSGIGYEQYF.

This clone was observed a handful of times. CDR3 in amino acids: CASSLDVGIYNEQFF. Here the CDR3 DNA reads TGTGCCAGCAGCTTAGACGTGGGCATATACAATGAGCAGTTCTTC. The chain is built from TRBV7-2 and TRBJ2-1; D is uncertain. The V gene's germline CDR1 is SGHTA and CDR2 FQGNSA. V was cut by 1 base and J by 4 bases, with 11 bases left in between. The CDR3 spans 15 residues.

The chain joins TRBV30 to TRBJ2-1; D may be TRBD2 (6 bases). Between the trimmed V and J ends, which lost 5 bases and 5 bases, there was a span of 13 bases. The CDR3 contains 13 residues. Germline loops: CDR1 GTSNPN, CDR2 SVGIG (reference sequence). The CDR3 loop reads CAWGRDLDNEQFF. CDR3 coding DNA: TGTGCCTGGGGGCGGGACCTCGACAATGAGCAGTTCTTC.

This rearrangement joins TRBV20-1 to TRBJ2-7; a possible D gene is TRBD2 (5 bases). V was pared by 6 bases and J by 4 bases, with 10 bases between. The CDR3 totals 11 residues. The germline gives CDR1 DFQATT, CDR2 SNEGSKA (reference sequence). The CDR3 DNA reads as TGCAGTGCCCTACTAGAGTACGAGCAGTACTTC. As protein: CSALLEYEQYF.

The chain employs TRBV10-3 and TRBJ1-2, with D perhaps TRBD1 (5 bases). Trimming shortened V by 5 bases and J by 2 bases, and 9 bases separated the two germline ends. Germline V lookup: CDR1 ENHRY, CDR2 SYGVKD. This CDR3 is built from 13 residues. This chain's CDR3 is CAISPGGNYGYTF. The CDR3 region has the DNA TGTGCCATCAGTCCGGGGGGAAACTATGGCTACACCTTC.

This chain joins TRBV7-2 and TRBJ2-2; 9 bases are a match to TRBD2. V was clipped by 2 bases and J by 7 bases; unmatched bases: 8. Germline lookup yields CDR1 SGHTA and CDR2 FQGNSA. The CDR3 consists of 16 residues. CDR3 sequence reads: CASSLLSGRVGGELFF. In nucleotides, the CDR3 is TGTGCCAGCAGCTTACTTAGCGGGAGAGTGGGCGGGGAGCTGTTTTTT.

CDR3 nucleotides: TGTGCCAGCAGCTTGAGACAGGGAGGTGAGCAGTTCTTC. Amino acid sequence: CASSLRQGGEQFF. The chain carries TRBV5-8 and TRBJ2-1; possibly TRBD1 for D (7 bases). CDR1 is SGHTS, CDR2 YDEGEE, per germline. Trimming left V 1 base short and J 9 bases short, with 11 bases between. This CDR3 has 13 residues.

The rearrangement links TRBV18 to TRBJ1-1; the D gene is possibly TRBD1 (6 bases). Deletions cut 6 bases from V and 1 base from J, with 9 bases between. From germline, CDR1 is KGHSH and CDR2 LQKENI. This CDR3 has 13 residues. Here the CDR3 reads CASSQGQNTEAFF. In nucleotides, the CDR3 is TGTGCCAGCTCGCAGGGGCAGAACACTGAAGCTTTCTTT.

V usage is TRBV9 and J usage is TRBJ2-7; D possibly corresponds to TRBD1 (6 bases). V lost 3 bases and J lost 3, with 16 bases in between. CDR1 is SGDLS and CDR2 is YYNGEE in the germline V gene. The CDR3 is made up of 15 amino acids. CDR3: CASSASTGSDYEQYF. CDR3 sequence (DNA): TGTGCCAGCAGCGCAAGCACAGGGTCCGACTACGAGCAGTACTTC.

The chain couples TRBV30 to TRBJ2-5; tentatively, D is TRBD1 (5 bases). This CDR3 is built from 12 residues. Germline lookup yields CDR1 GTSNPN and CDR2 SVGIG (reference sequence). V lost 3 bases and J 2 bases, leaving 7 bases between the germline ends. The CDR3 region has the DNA TGTGCCTGGAGACAGGATCAAGAGACCCAGTACTTC. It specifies CAWRQDQETQYF.

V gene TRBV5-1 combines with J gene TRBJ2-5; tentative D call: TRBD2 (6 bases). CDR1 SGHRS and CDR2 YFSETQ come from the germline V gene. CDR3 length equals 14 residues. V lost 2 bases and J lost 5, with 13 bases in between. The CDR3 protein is CASSLRPGGETQYF. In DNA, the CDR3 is TGCGCCAGCAGCTTAAGGCCTGGGGGGGAGACCCAGTACTTC.

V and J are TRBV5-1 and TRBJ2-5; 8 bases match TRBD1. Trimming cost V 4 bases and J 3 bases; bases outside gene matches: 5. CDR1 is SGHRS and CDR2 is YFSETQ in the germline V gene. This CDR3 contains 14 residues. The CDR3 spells CASSPLTGEETQYF. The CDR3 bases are TGCGCCAGCAGCCCCCTGACAGGGGAAGAGACCCAGTACTTC.

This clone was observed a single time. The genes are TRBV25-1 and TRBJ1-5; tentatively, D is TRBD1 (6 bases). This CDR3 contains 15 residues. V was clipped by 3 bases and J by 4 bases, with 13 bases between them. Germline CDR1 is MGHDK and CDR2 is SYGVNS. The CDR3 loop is CASSDGGGGNQPQHF. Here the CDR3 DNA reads TGTGCCAGCAGTGACGGGGGAGGGGGAAATCAGCCCCAGCATTTT.

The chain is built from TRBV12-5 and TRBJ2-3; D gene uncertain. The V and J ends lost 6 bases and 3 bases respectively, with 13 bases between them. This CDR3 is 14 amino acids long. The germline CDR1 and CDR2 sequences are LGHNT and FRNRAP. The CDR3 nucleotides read TGTGCTAGTGGCCCGTCTATGACTACAGATACGCAGTATTTT. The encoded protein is CASGPSMTTDTQYF. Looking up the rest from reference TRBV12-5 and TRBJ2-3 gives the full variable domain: DARVTQTPRHKVTEMGQEVTMRCQPILGHNTVFWYRQTMMQGLELLAYFRNRAPLDDSGMPKDRFSAEMPDATLATLKIQPSEPRDSAVYFCASGPSMTTDTQYFGPGTRLTVL.

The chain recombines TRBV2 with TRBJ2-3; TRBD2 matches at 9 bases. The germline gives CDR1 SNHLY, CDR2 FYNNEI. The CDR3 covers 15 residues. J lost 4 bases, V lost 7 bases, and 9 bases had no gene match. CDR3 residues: CASMKVAGAADTQYF. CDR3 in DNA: TGTGCCAGCATGAAGGTAGCGGGAGCTGCAGATACGCAGTATTTT.